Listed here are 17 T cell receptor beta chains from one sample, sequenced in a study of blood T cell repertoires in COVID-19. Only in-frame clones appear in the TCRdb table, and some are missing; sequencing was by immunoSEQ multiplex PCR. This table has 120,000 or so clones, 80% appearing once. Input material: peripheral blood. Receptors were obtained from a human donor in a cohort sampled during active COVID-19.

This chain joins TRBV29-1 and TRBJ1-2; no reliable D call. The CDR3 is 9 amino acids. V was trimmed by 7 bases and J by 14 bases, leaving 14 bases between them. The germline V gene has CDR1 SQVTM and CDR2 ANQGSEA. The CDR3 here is CSAGVPATF. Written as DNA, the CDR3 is TGCAGCGCCGGGGTCCCCGCGACCTTC.

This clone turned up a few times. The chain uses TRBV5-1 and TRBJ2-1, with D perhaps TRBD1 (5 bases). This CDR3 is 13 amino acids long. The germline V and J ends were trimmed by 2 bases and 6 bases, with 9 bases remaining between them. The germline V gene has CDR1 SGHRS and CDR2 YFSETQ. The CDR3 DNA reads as TGCGCCAGCAGCTTTGGGGCTCGCAATGAGCAGTTCTTC. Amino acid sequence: CASSFGARNEQFF.

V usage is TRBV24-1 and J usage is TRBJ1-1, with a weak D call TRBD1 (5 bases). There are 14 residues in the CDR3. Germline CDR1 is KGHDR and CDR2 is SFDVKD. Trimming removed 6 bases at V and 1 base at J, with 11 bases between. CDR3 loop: CATSPSRGNTEAFF. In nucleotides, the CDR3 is TGTGCCACCAGTCCATCAAGGGGGAACACTGAAGCTTTCTTT.

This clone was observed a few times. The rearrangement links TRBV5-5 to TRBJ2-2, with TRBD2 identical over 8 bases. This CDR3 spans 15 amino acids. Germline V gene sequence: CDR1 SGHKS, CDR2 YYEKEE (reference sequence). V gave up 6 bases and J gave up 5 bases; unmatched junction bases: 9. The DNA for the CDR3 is TGTGCCAGCACCCTGAGCGGGAGCCCAACCGGGGAGCTGTTTTTT. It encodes CASTLSGSPTGELFF.

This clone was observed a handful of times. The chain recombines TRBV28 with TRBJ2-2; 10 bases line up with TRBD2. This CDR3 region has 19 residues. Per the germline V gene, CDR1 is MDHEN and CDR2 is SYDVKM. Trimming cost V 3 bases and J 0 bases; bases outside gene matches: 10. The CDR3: CASSFGRGSGGPNTGELFF. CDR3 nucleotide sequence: TGTGCCAGCAGTTTTGGCCGGGGTAGCGGGGGGCCGAACACCGGGGAGCTGTTTTTT.

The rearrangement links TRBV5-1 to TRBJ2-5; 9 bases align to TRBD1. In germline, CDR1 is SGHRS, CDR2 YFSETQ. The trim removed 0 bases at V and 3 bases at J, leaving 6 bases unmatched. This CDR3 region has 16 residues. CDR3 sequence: CASSLAPTGGEETQYF. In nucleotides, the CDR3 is TGCGCCAGCAGCTTGGCCCCGACAGGGGGAGAAGAGACCCAGTACTTC.

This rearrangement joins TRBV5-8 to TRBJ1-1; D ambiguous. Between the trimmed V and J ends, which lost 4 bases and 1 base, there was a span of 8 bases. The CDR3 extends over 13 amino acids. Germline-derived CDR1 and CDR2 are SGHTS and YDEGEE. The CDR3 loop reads CASSPQWNTEAFF. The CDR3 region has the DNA TGTGCCAGCAGCCCACAGTGGAACACTGAAGCTTTCTTT.

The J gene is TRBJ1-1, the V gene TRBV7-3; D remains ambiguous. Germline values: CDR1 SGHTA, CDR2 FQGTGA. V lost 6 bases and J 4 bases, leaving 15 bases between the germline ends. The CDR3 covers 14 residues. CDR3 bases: TGTGCCAGCAGTTCCGCCGGGGAGGGCACTGAAGCTTTCTTT. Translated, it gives CASSSAGEGTEAFF.

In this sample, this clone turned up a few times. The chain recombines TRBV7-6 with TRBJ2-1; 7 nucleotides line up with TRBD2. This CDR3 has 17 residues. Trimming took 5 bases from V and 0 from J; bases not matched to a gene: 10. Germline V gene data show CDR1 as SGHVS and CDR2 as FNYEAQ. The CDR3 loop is CASSRLSGSSSYNEQFF. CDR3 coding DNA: TGTGCCAGCAGCCGACTTAGCGGGTCAAGCTCCTACAATGAGCAGTTCTTC. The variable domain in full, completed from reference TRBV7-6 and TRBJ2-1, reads GAGVSQSPRYKVTKRGQDVALRCDPISGHVSLYWYRQALGQGPEFLTYFNYEAQQDKSGLPNDRFSAERPEGSISTLTIQRTEQRDSAMYRCASSRLSGSSSYNEQFFGPGTRLTVL.

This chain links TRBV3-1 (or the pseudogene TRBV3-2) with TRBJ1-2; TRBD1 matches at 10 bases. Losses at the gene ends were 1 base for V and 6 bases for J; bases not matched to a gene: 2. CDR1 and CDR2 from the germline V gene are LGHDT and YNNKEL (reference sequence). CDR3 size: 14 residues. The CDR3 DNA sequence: TGTGCCAGCAGCCAAGGGACAGGGGGAAATGGCTACACCTTC. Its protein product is CASSQGTGGNGYTF.

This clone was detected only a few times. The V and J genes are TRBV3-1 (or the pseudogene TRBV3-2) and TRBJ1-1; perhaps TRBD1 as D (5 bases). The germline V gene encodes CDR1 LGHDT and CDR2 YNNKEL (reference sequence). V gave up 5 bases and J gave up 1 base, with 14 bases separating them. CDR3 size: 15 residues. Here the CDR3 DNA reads TGTGCCAGCAGCACACCTGGGGGGGGGAACACTGAAGCTTTCTTT. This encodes CASSTPGGGNTEAFF.

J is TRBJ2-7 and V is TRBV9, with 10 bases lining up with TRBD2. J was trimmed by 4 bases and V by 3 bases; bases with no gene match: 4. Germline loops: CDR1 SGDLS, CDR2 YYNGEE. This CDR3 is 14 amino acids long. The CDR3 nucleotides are TGTGCCAGCAGCGCTGGACTAGCGGAGTACGAGCAGTACTTC. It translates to CASSAGLAEYEQYF. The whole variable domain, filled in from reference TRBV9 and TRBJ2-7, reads DSGVTQTPKHLITATGQRVTLRCSPRSGDLSVYWYQQSLDQGLQFLIQYYNGEERAKGNILERFSAQQFPDLHSELNLSSLELGDSALYFCASSAGLAEYEQYFGPGTRLTVT.

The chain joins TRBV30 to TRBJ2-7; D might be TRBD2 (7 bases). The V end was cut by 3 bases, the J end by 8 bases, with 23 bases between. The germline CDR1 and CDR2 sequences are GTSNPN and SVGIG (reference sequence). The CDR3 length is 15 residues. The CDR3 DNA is TGTGCCTGGAGGGCATCGGGGGGCCTGTCAGGGAAGCAGTACTTC. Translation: CAWRASGGLSGKQYF.

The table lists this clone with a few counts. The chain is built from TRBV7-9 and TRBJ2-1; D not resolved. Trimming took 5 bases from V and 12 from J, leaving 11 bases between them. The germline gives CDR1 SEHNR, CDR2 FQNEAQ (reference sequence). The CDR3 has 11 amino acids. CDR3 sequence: CASSPQSGQFF. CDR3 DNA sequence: TGTGCCAGCAGCCCACAATCAGGGCAGTTCTTC.

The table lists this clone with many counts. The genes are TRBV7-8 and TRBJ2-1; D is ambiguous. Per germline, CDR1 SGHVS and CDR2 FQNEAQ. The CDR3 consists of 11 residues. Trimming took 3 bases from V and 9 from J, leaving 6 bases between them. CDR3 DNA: TGTGCCAGCAGCTTTTATAGTGAGCAGTTCTTC. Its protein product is CASSFYSEQFF.

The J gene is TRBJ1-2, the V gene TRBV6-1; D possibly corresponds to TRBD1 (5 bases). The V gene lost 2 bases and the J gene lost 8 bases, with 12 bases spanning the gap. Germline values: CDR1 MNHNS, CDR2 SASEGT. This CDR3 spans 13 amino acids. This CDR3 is CASSERQGGGYTF. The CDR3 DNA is TGTGCCAGCAGTGAACGGCAGGGCGGCGGCTACACCTTC.

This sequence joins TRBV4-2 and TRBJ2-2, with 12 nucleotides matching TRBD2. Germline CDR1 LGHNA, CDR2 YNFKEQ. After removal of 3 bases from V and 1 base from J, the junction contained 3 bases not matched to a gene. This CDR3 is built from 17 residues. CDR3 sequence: CASSQASGRGNTGELFF. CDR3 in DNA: TGTGCCAGCAGCCAGGCTAGCGGGAGGGGGAACACCGGGGAGCTGTTTTTT.